These 5 T cell receptor beta chains were all obtained from the same sample, sequenced in a study of OX40 agonist ivuxolimab in advanced cancers. Method: immunoSEQ multiplex PCR; TCRdb's copy keeps in-frame clones and lacks some. The table records approximately 10,000 clones, about 89% of them present only once. The input for sequencing was CD4+ or CD8+ T cells sorted from blood, taken in a trial of the OX40 agonist ivuxolimab. The receptors stem from an adult with an advanced solid tumor such as melanoma, head and neck, liver or kidney cancer.

The rearrangement joins TRBV16 to TRBJ2-1; 9 nucleotides agree with TRBD1. The CDR3 consists of 17 residues. Germline CDR1 is KGHSY and CDR2 is FQNENV. J lost 2 bases, V lost 0 bases, and 5 bases had no gene match. The CDR3 DNA is TGTGCCAGCAGCCAATCGGGTCGGGACAGGGCCTACAATGAGCAGTTCTTC. The encoded protein is CASSQSGRDRAYNEQFF.

This clone is medium-sized (0.01 to 0.1%) by share. CDR3 region: CASSDALSYEQYF. As DNA, the CDR3 is TGTGCCAGCAGTGATGCCCTCTCCTACGAGCAGTACTTC. This rearrangement joins TRBV6-1 to TRBJ2-7; no clear D. The CDR3 totals 13 residues. The ends were cut back, 3 bases at V and 0 bases at J, with 6 bases in the middle. Germline V gene lookup returns CDR1 MNHNS and CDR2 SASEGT.

V gene TRBV7-6 combines with J gene TRBJ2-3, with 10 bases matching TRBD2. CDR3 length equals 15 residues. Trimming cost V 3 bases and J 6 bases; bases outside gene matches: 6. The germline CDR1 and CDR2 sequences are SGHVS and FNYEAQ. In nucleotides, the CDR3 is TGTGCCAGCAGCTTGGTAGCGGGAGGCTACGATACGCAGTATTTT. Its translation is CASSLVAGGYDTQYF.

This sequence joins TRBV19 and TRBJ2-7, with D unclear. Looked up from germline, CDR1 is LNHDA and CDR2 is SQIVND (reference sequence). The CDR3 runs to 13 residues. V shed 3 bases and J shed 2 bases, with 8 bases lying between them. The CDR3 spells CASSMAHPYEQYF. DNA for the CDR3: TGTGCCAGTAGTATGGCCCATCCCTACGAGCAGTACTTC.

The gene calls are TRBV5-5 and TRBJ1-1; D unclear. This CDR3 region has 15 residues. V was pared by 4 bases and J by 0 bases, with 13 bases between. Germline loops: CDR1 SGHKS, CDR2 YYEKEE (reference sequence). The CDR3 reads CASSMGESVNTEAFF. As DNA, the CDR3 is TGTGCCAGCAGCATGGGTGAATCAGTGAACACTGAAGCTTTCTTT. The full variable domain, with the rest looked up from reference TRBV5-5 and TRBJ1-1, is DAGVTQSPTHLIKTRGQQVTLRCSPISGHKSVSWYQQVLGQGPQFIFQYYEKEERGRGNFPDRFSARQFPNYSSELNVNALLLGDSALYLCASSMGESVNTEAFFGQGTRLTVV.